The entry that follows covers one T cell receptor beta chain sequence. This receptor's antigen is unknown. No per-base quality is available; no much larger clone lies one base away. The data were taken from a study of siplizumab effects on memory and regulatory T cells (dated by TCRdb to between 2017 and 2020). At the level of the whole study: The effect of the anti-CD2 antibody siplizumab on alloreactive T-cell subsets was examined in allogeneic mixed lymphocyte reactions constructed from human PBMCs. The investigation overall reported the following: The suppressive function of proliferating Tregs from siplizumab cultures was not functionally confirmed. Unstimulated naive T cells appeared to be more diverse than memory T cells, and naive cells seemed to make a substantial contribution to the alloresponse. For roughly 80-96% of proliferating CD4+ or CD8+ clones, no naive or memory phenotype could be assigned. Because sequences below about 10^-5 frequency were poorly captured, only a minor fraction of alloreactive clones could be mapped to unstimulated subsets. Siplizumab significantly reduced the cumulative frequency of alloreactive sequences traceable to unstimulated CD4+ memory T cells. In reactions with siplizumab, an average of approximately 69% of mappable alloreactive CD4+ clones were Treg-derived, compared with around 30% in control reactions.

CDR1 LNHDA and CDR2 SQIVND were looked up in the germline V gene (reference sequence). Spanning cysteine to phenylalanine, the CDR3 consists of 13 amino acids. Only the CDR3 DNA is retained, 39 bases long and in frame from the first base. The V end loses 5 bases and the J end loses 2 bases, and a stretch of 7 bases separates them. TCRbeta CDR3 sequencing was performed on sorted unstimulated T cells and on proliferating T cells recovered from mixed lymphocyte reactions. Fresh whole blood from approximately ten HLA-typed healthy donors was used to isolate PBMCs. To map where alloreactive clones came from, CD4+ regulatory T cells in the unstimulated state were FACS-sorted. The library was produced with the immunoSEQ multiplex PCR assay. Each sample had some 96,000 TCR templates assayed by the deep sequencing platform. Genomic DNA extracted from sorted T cells was used for TCRbeta CDR3 sequencing. The paper's data handling went like this. The R programming language was used for clonal analysis of TCRbeta CDR3 data. Unstimulated samples were compared with post-reaction CFSE-low samples to define alloreactive CD4+ and CD8+ clones. Alloreactive CD4+ clones were assigned to regulatory or non-regulatory origin by matching sequences to sorted unstimulated Treg and non-Treg repertoires. The clones in this table, taken by TCRdb from immuneACCESS, are in-frame only. Not every clone is retained; where verified, under half of the shortfall comes from an unresolved V gene, and the cause of the rest is unknown. That table is the source of V, J and clone size, and D and trimming were worked out from the DNA. For this sample there are about 110,000 clones; approximately 90% appear just once. The ten largest clones capture roughly 0.75% of the sample.

The sample taken for sequencing was Tregs sorted from blood. The clonotype was recovered from a human donor in good health. Recombination linked TRBV19 to TRBJ1-3; too little of a D gene remains to name it. CDR3 loop: CASSARAGNTIYF. Read as DNA, the sequence is TGTGCCAGTAGTGCGCGGGCTGGAAACACCATATATTTT.